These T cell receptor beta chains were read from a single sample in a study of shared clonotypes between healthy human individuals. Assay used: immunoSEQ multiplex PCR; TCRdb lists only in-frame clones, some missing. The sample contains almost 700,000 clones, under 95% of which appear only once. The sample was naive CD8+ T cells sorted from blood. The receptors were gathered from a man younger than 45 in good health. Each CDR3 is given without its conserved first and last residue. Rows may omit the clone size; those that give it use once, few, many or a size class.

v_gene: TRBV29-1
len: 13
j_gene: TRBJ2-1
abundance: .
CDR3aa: SVVGPRASYNEQF

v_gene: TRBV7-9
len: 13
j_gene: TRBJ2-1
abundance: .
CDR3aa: ASSSPGTGYNEQF

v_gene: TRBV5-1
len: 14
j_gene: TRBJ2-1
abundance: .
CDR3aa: ASSPKRVEIYNEQF

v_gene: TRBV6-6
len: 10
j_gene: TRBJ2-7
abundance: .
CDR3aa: ASSRTDYEQY

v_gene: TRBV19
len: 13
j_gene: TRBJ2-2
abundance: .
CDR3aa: ASRLKQKNTGELF

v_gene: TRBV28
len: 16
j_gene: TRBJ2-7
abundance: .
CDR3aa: ASSLSLTAGEVYYEQY

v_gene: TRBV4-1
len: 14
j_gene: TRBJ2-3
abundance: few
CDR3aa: ASREGWGLAADTQY

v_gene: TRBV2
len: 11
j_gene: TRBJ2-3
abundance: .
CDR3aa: ASTRFSTDTQY

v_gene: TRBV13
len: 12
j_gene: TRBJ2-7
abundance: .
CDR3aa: ASSLEGGGYEQY

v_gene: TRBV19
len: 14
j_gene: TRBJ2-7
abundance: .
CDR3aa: ASSMRLAGPLYEQY

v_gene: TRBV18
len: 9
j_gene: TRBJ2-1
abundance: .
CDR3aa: ASSLASEQF

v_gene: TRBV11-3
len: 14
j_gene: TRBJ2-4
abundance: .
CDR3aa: ASSPAGWSAKNIQY

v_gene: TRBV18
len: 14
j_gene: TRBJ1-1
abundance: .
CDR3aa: ASSLSQPGPRPEAF

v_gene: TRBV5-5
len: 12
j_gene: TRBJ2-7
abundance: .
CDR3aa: ASSFLQGTYEQY

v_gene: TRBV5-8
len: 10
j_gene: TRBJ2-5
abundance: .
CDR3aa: ASSPDGETQY

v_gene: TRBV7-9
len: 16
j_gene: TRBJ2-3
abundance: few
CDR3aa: ASSLSIGLAGVADTQY

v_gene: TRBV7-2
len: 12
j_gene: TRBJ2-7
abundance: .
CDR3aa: ASSPSGSGYEQY